Following are 23 T cell receptor beta chains from one sample sequenced in a study of metastatic and nonmetastatic thyroid tumors. Thyroid surgery was preceded by no treatment in any patient. TCRdb re-analyzed the PCR reads through MiXCR. The sample contains some 90,000 clones, around 9.2% of which appear only once. Sequenced material: blood. These TCRs come from a female donor with papillary thyroid cancer or a benign thyroid nodule (not recorded which). Some clones in this sample may be carry-over from other donors' samples.

This clone appeared many times. The chain combines TRBV5-1 with TRBJ2-7; 9 bases fit TRBD1. CDR1 and CDR2 (germline): SGHRS, YFSETQ. The CDR3 has 15 residues. Trimming at V came to 0 bases and at J to 5 bases, leaving 6 bases not matched to a gene. CDR3 nucleotides: TGCGCCAGCAGCTTGGTACTGGGACAGGGTAACGAGCAGTACTTC. Residues: CASSLVLGQGNEQYF.

This clone has more than one count but fewer than ten. This may stem from a read error, because a much larger clone lies one nucleotide away. The gene calls are TRBV24-1 and TRBJ2-3, with D perhaps matching TRBD2 (5 bases). In germline, CDR1 is KGHDR, CDR2 SFDVKD. The CDR3 contains 13 residues. CDR3 in amino acids: CATIEEGTDTQYF. CDR3 DNA: TGTGCCACCATTGAAGAGGGCACGGATACGCAGTATTTT.

This clone came up a few times. The J gene is TRBJ2-5, the V gene TRBV5-1, with TRBD2 matching over 12 bases. Trimming cost V 0 bases and J 5 bases; bases outside gene matches: 11. Germline CDR1 and CDR2: SGHRS and YFSETQ. The CDR3 totals 18 residues. For the CDR3, the DNA is TGCGCCAGCAGCTTGGATTGGGCTAGCGGGGGGGCCAGGGAGACCCAGTACTTC. Its translation is CASSLDWASGGARETQYF.

This clone was picked up many times. J is TRBJ1-3 and V is TRBV2, with D tentatively TRBD1 (6 bases). The CDR3 is 14 amino acids. V was clipped by 6 bases and J by 1 base, with 10 bases between them. Germline loops: CDR1 SNHLY, CDR2 FYNNEI. DNA of the CDR3: TGTGCCAGCAGGGACACAGGGTCTGGAAACACCATATATTTT. Its translation: CASRDTGSGNTIYF.

The chain is built from TRBV11-2 and TRBJ2-1; D tentatively fits TRBD1 or TRBD2 (5 bases each). V lost 4 bases and J 3 bases, leaving 16 bases between the germline ends. This CDR3 is 16 amino acids long. The germline CDR1 and CDR2 sequences are SGHAT and FQNNGV. The CDR3 nucleotides are TGTGCCAGCAGCTCCCGGGGCGGGTGGGGCTACAATGAGCAGTTCTTC. It yields the protein CASSSRGGWGYNEQFF.

The sample holds many counts of this clone. The DNA of the CDR3 is TGTGCCAGCAGCCAAGAAGGAACGGACAGGGGGAGTCAGACCCAGTACTTC. Translating gives CASSQEGTDRGSQTQYF. The gene calls are TRBV4-2 and TRBJ2-5; 10 bases match TRBD1. Germline values: CDR1 LGHNA, CDR2 YNFKEQ. The CDR3 loop spans 17 amino acids. After removal of 0 bases from V and 6 bases from J, the junction contained 10 bases not matched to a gene.

This clone was observed many times. Here the CDR3 DNA reads TGTGCCAGCAGTAGCACCTCTGGAAACACCATATATTTT. It codes for CASSSTSGNTIYF. The genes are TRBV6-1 and TRBJ1-3; D unclear. The V gene's germline CDR1 is MNHNS and CDR2 SASEGT. Trimming left V 5 bases short and J 0 bases short, with 5 bases between. CDR3 size: 13 residues.

This clone was recorded at least ten times. The chain joins TRBV7-9 to TRBJ2-7; D remains ambiguous. V lost 4 bases to trimming and J lost 0 bases, with 4 bases between them. CDR1 is SEHNR and CDR2 is FQNEAQ in the germline V gene (reference sequence). This CDR3 is built from 12 residues. CDR3 sequence (DNA): TGTGCCAGCAGCTCAAGCTCCTACGAGCAGTACTTC. As protein: CASSSSSYEQYF. The full variable domain, with the rest looked up from reference TRBV7-9 and TRBJ2-7, is DTGVSQNPRHKITKRGQNVTFRCDPISEHNRLYWYRQTLGQGPEFLTYFQNEAQLEKSRLLSDRFSAERPKGSFSTLEIQRTEQGDSAMYLCASSSSSYEQYFGPGTRLTVT.

This clone appeared many times. The chain's CDR3 is CASSLEGAGYNEQFF. The DNA of the CDR3 is TGCGCCAGCAGCTTGGAGGGGGCGGGTTACAATGAGCAGTTCTTC. The gene calls are TRBV5-1 and TRBJ2-1, with 7 bases identical to TRBD1. This CDR3 is built from 15 residues. Trimming took 0 bases from V and 4 from J; bases not matched to a gene: 4. The V gene's germline CDR1 is SGHRS and CDR2 YFSETQ.

This clone was counted ten times or more. In DNA form, the CDR3 reads TGTGCCAGCAGTGACTCCGCGGAATCTGAAGCTTTCTTT. This encodes CASSDSAESEAFF. The V call is TRBV6-4, the J call TRBJ1-1; D unresolved. CDR1 is MRHNA, CDR2 SNTAGT, per germline. This CDR3 is 13 amino acids long. The V end lost 0 bases, the J end lost 6 bases, and 8 bases lay between the germline ends.

Note on this clone: With a much larger clone just one base away, this may be a read error. The chain carries TRBV6-4 and TRBJ2-3; 9 nucleotides line up with TRBD2. The CDR3 spans 14 residues. Germline trimming cut 5 bases from V and 2 bases from J; bases unmatched to any gene: 2. Germline loops: CDR1 MRHNA, CDR2 SNTAGT. For the CDR3, the DNA is TGTGCCAGCAGTCCTAGCGGGGTCACAGATACGCAGTATTTT. Its protein is CASSPSGVTDTQYF.

This clone was seen a few times. This rearrangement joins TRBV4-1 to TRBJ1-1; TRBD1 is a possible D gene (5 bases). CDR3 length: 16 amino acids. Deletions cut 0 bases from V and 0 bases from J, with 11 bases between. In germline, CDR1 is MGHRA, CDR2 YSYEKL. For the CDR3, the DNA is TGCGCCAGCAGCCAAGATCAAGGCAGGGTGAACACTGAAGCTTTCTTT. Translation: CASSQDQGRVNTEAFF.

This clone came up many times. This sequence joins TRBV18 and TRBJ1-2; TRBD1 matches 8 bases. CDR1 KGHSH and CDR2 LQKENI come from the germline V gene. The CDR3 has 13 amino acids. J gave up 8 bases and V 5 bases, and 7 bases lay outside the gene matches. This CDR3 is CASSRVTGEGYTF. In nucleotides, the CDR3 is TGTGCCAGCTCAAGGGTGACAGGGGAAGGCTACACCTTC.

This clone was seen at least ten times. The chain combines TRBV4-1 with TRBJ2-3; D gene uncertain. The CDR3 is 13 residues long. The ends were cut back, 6 bases at V and 5 bases at J, with 12 bases in the middle. Germline V CDR1 and CDR2: MGHRA, YSYEKL. CDR3 nucleotides: TGCGCCAGCAGTCGGGCCCTGGGAGATACGCAGTATTTT. Amino acids: CASSRALGDTQYF.

This clone was counted many times. V usage is TRBV6-6 and J usage is TRBJ2-3, with 16 nucleotides matching TRBD2. Trimming removed 7 bases from V and 1 base from J; junction bases left unmatched: 8. In germline, CDR1 is MNHNY, CDR2 SVGAGI (reference sequence). This CDR3 comprises 18 residues. The CDR3 region has the DNA TGTGCCAGCACTATAGGGACTAGCGGGGGGGCGGGCACAGATACGCAGTATTTT. It translates to CASTIGTSGGAGTDTQYF.

This clone was picked up many times. The V gene is TRBV12-3 or TRBV12-4, the J gene TRBJ1-6; D unresolved. This CDR3 is 13 amino acids long. V lost 7 bases and J lost 7, with 11 bases in between. As DNA, the CDR3 is TGTGCCAGCACCGCTAATGGGAATTCACCCCTCCACTTT. Its translation: CASTANGNSPLHF.

This clone came up a few times. This CDR3 is CASSGWGGEEQYF. The CDR3 DNA sequence: TGTGCCAGTTCCGGGTGGGGCGGGGAAGAGCAGTACTTC. The gene calls are TRBV19 and TRBJ2-7; a weak D match, TRBD2 (6 bases). CDR1 is LNHDA, CDR2 SQIVND, per germline (reference sequence). V lost 8 bases and J 7 bases, leaving 18 bases between the germline ends. This CDR3 has 13 amino acids.

The chain has TRBV7-6 and TRBJ1-3; perhaps TRBD1 as D (5 bases). Germline loops: CDR1 SGHVS, CDR2 FNYEAQ. This CDR3 contains 16 residues. The ends were cut back, 5 bases at V and 2 bases at J, with 16 bases in the middle. The CDR3 loop is CASSLGLGEAGNTIYF. The CDR3 nucleotides are TGTGCCAGCAGCCTCGGGTTGGGGGAGGCTGGAAACACCATATATTTT.

This clone was counted ten times or more. A much bigger clone sits one base away, suggesting this may be a read error. J is TRBJ2-7 and V is TRBV20-1; D is undetermined. The ends were cut back, 4 bases at V and 1 base at J, with 17 bases in the middle. The germline V gene has CDR1 DFQATT and CDR2 SNEGSKA (reference sequence). The CDR3 runs 15 residues. The CDR3 coding sequence is TGCAGTGCTACCCATGGGATAGGAGATTCCTACGAGCAGTACTTC. This sequence encodes CSATHGIGDSYEQYF.

The chain has TRBV29-1 and TRBJ2-3; 9 bases align to TRBD2. Losses at the gene ends were 6 bases for V and 0 bases for J; bases not matched to a gene: 4. CDR1 and CDR2 from the germline V gene are SQVTM and ANQGSEA. The length of the CDR3 is 14 residues. CDR3 sequence reads: CSVEGLASTDTQYF. CDR3 sequence (DNA): TGCAGCGTCGAGGGACTAGCCAGCACAGATACGCAGTATTTT.

The table lists this clone with many counts. The gene calls are TRBV6-1 and TRBJ2-5, with TRBD1 identical over 7 bases. The CDR3 runs to 13 residues. The junction had 9 bases not matched to a gene; V was cut back by 10 bases and J by 4 bases. Germline V gene lookup returns CDR1 MNHNS and CDR2 SASEGT. CDR3 sequence: CATLGTVGETQYF. Written as DNA, the CDR3 is TGTGCCACCCTAGGGACAGTCGGAGAGACCCAGTACTTC.

This clone appeared many times. The chain uses TRBV19 and TRBJ2-7; D gene ambiguous. Looked up from germline, CDR1 is LNHDA and CDR2 is SQIVND (reference sequence). Trimming took 3 bases from V and 4 from J, leaving 10 bases between them. The CDR3 is 13 amino acids. DNA of the CDR3: TGTGCCAGTAGTATCGCCGTACAGTACGAGCAGTACTTC. Protein product: CASSIAVQYEQYF. The full variable domain, its missing parts supplied by reference TRBV19 and TRBJ2-7, is DGGITQSPKYLFRKEGQNVTLSCEQNLNHDAMYWYRQDPGQGLRLIYYSQIVNDFQKGDIAEGYSVSREKKESFPLTVTSAQKNPTAFYLCASSIAVQYEQYFGPGTRLTVT.

This clone was counted at least ten times. The chain couples TRBV2 to TRBJ1-2, with TRBD1 matching over 8 bases. The J segment lost 2 bases and the V segment lost 6 bases, leaving 5 bases of the junction unmatched. CDR1 is SNHLY and CDR2 is FYNNEI in the germline V gene. This CDR3 is built from 14 residues. The CDR3 region has the DNA TGTGCCAGCAGAACAGGGGGTGTAAACTATGGCTACACCTTC. This translates into CASRTGGVNYGYTF.